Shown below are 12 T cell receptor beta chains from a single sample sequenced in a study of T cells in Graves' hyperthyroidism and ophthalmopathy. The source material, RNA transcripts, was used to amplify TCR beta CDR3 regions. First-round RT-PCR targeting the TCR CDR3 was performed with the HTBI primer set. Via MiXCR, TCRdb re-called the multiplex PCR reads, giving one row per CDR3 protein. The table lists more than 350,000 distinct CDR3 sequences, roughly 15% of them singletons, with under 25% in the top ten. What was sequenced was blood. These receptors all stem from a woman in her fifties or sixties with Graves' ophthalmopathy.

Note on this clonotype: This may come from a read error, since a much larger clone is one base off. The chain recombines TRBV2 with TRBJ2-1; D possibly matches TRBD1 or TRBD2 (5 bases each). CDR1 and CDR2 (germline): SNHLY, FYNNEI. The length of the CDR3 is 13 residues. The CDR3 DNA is TGTGCCAGCATTGAAGTCGGGGCAGTCGGCCAGTTCTTC. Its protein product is CASIEVGAVGQFF.

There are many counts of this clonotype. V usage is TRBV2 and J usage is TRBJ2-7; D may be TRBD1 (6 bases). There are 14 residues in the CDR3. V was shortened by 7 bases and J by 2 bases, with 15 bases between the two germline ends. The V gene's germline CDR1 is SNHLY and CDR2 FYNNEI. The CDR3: CASNPGTPPYEQYF. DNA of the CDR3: TGTGCCAGCAACCCCGGGACACCGCCCTACGAGCAGTACTTC. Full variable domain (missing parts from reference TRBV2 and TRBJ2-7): EPEVTQTPSHQVTQMGQEVILRCVPISNHLYFYWYRQILGQKVEFLVSFYNNEISEKSEIFDDQFSVERPDGSNFTLKIRSTKLEDSAMYFCASNPGTPPYEQYFGPGTRLTVT.

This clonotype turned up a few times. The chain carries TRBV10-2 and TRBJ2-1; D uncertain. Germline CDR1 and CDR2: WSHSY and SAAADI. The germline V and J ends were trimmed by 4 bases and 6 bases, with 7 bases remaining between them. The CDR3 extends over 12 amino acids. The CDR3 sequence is CASSVRGNEQFF. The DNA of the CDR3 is TGCGCCAGCAGTGTTAGAGGCAATGAGCAGTTCTTC.

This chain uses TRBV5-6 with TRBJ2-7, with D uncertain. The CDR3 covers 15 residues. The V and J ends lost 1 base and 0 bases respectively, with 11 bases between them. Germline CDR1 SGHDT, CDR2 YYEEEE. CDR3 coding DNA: TGTGCCAGCAGCTTGACAGTTCTAAGCTCCTACGAGCAGTACTTC. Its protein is CASSLTVLSSYEQYF.

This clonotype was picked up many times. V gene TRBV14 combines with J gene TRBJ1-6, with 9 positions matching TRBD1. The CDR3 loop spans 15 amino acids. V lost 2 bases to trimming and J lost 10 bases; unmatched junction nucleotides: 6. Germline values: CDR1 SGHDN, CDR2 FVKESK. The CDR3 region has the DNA TGTGCCAGCAGCCAAAACAGGGGGCCGGGGTCACCCCTCCACTTT. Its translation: CASSQNRGPGSPLHF.

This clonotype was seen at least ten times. In nucleotides, the CDR3 is TGCGCCAGCAGCTCGGACCTGGAGCAGTTCTTC. Residues: CASSSDLEQFF. The chain joins TRBV5-1 to TRBJ2-1; D is unresolved. The germline V gene encodes CDR1 SGHRS and CDR2 YFSETQ. Trimming took 3 bases from V and 10 from J, leaving 8 bases between them. The CDR3 has 11 residues. The full variable domain, in which reference TRBV5-1 and TRBJ2-1 provide the parts outside the CDR3, is KAGVTQTPRYLIKTRGQQVTLSCSPISGHRSVSWYQQTPGQGLQFLFEYFSETQRNKGNFPGRFSGRQFSNSRSEMNVSTLELGDSALYLCASSSDLEQFFGPGTRLTVL.

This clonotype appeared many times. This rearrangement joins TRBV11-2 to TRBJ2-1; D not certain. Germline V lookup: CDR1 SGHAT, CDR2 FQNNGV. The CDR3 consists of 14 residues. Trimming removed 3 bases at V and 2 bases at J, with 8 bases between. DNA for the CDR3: TGTGCCAGCAGCTTCGAACGGACCTACAATGAGCAGTTCTTC. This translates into CASSFERTYNEQFF.

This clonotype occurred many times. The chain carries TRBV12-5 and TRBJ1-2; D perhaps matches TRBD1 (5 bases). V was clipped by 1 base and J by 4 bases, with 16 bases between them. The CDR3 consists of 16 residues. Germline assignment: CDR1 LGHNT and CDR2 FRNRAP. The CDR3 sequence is CASGLDPDRLSYGYTF. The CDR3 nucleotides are TGTGCTAGTGGTTTGGACCCCGACAGACTATCCTATGGCTACACCTTC.

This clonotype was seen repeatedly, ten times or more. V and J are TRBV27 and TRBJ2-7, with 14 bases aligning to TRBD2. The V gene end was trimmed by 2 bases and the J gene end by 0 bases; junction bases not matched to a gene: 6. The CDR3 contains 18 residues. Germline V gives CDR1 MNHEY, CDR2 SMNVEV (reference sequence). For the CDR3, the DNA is TGTGCCAGCAGTTTAGTAGGACTAGCGGGAGGTTTCTCCTACGAGCAGTACTTC. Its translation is CASSLVGLAGGFSYEQYF.

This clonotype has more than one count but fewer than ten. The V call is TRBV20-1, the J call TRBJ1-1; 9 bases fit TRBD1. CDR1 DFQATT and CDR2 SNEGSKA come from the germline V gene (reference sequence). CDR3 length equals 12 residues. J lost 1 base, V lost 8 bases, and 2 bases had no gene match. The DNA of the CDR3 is TGCAGTCAGGACAGGGGGAACACTGAAGCTTTCTTT. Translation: CSQDRGNTEAFF.

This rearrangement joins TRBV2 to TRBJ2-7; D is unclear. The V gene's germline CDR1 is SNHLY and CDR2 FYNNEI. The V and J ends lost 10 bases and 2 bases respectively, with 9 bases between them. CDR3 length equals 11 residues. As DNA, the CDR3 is TGTGCCACTCGTGCCGCCTACGAGCAGTACTTC. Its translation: CATRAAYEQYF.

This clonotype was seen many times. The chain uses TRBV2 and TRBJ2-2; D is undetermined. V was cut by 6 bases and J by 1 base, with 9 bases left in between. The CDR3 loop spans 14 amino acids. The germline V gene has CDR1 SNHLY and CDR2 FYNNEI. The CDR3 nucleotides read TGTGCCAGCAGACACGGAGAGAACACCGGGGAGCTGTTTTTT. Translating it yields CASRHGENTGELFF.